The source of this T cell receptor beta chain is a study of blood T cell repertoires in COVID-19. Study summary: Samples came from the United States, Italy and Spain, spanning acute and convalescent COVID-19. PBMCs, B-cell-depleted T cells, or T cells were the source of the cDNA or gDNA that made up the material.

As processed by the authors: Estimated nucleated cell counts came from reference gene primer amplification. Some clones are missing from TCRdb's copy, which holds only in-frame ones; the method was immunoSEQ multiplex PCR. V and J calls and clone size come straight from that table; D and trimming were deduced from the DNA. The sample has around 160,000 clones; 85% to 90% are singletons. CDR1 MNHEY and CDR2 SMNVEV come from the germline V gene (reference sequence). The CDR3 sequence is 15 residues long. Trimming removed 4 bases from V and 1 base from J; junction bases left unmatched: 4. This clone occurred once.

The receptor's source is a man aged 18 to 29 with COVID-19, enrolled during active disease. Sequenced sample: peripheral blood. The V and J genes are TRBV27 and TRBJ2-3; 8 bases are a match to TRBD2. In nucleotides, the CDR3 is TGTGCCAGCAGTTCCCCGCGGGAGGGCACAGATACGCAGTATTTT. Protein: CASSSPREGTDTQYF.